This T cell receptor beta chain was sequenced in a study of neurological immune-mediated disorders. Via MiXCR, TCRdb re-called the 5' RACE reads, giving one row per CDR3 protein. The profile shows some 37,000 distinct CDR3 sequences, 10% of them singletons. This clonotype was recorded at least ten times. The antigen is not known. Study-level findings and limits: No expanded-clone CDR3 amino acid sequence recurred across subjects, suggesting private TCR-beta repertoires.

V was pared by 1 base and J by 8 bases, with 5 bases of the junction left unmatched. The V gene's germline CDR1 is SEHNR and CDR2 FQNEAQ (reference sequence). The CDR3 has 15 amino acids. The unsorted libraries originated from 2 million PBMCs kept at -80 C. The sample comprised PBMCs. The TCR sequence derives from a woman younger than 45 with HTLV-1-associated myelopathy (HAM/TSP). This chain uses TRBV7-9 with TRBJ1-4; TRBD1 matches at 9 bases. CDR3 sequence (DNA): TGTGCCAGCAGCTTAGGCCACAGGGGGCAGGAAAAACTGTTTTTT. This encodes CASSLGHRGQEKLFF.